Presented here are 31 T cell receptor beta chains from one specimen sequenced in a study of blood T cell repertoires in COVID-19. Produced via immunoSEQ multiplex PCR; TCRdb's table is partial and in-frame only. The sample lists roughly 130,000 clones, roughly 85% occurring once. Material for sequencing was peripheral blood. All receptors come from a man aged 55 to 69 with acute or convalescent COVID-19.

The sample holds a few counts of this clone. This rearrangement joins TRBV13 to TRBJ1-2; D possibly corresponds to TRBD1 (6 bases). Germline CDR1 is PRHDT and CDR2 is FYEKMQ (reference sequence). The CDR3 sequence is 16 residues long. V was trimmed by 0 bases and J by 2 bases, leaving 13 bases between them. CDR3 residues: CASSLGPQGRNYGYTF. DNA for the CDR3: TGTGCCAGCAGCTTAGGACCCCAGGGGCGCAACTATGGCTACACCTTC. Combining the CDR3 with reference TRBV13 and TRBJ1-2 gives the whole variable domain AAGVIQSPRHLIKEKRETATLKCYPIPRHDTVYWYQQGPGQDPQFLISFYEKMQSDKGSIPDRFSAQQFSDYHSELNMSSLELGDSALYFCASSLGPQGRNYGYTFGSGTRLTVV.

The chain carries TRBV27 and TRBJ1-6, with D unresolved. CDR3 length: 16 amino acids. In germline, CDR1 is MNHEY, CDR2 SMNVEV (reference sequence). V lost 6 bases and J 0 bases, leaving 12 bases between the germline ends. CDR3 loop: CASSQKTFSYNSPLHF. Written as DNA, the CDR3 is TGTGCCAGCAGCCAAAAGACATTCTCCTATAATTCACCCCTCCACTTT.

The chain employs TRBV15 and TRBJ2-7, with 14 bases that match TRBD2. V shed 9 bases and J 5 bases; nucleotides not matched to a gene: 0. Germline lookup yields CDR1 LNHNV and CDR2 YYDKDF (reference sequence). The CDR3 has 12 amino acids. CDR3 sequence (DNA): TGTGCCACGGGACTAGCGGGAGACGAGCAGTACTTC. Amino acid sequence: CATGLAGDEQYF.

This clone was detected only once. The rearrangement joins TRBV13 to TRBJ2-1; the D is unclear. Germline CDR1 reads PRHDT; CDR2 reads FYEKMQ (reference sequence). The CDR3 runs to 15 residues. With 3 bases removed from V and 5 bases from J, the gap between germline ends came to 14 bases. CDR3 amino acids: CASSFKTMLDNEQFF. Here the CDR3 DNA reads TGTGCCAGCAGCTTCAAAACAATGTTGGACAATGAGCAGTTCTTC. Full variable domain (missing parts from reference TRBV13 and TRBJ2-1): AAGVIQSPRHLIKEKRETATLKCYPIPRHDTVYWYQQGPGQDPQFLISFYEKMQSDKGSIPDRFSAQQFSDYHSELNMSSLELGDSALYFCASSFKTMLDNEQFFGPGTRLTVL.

This clone was observed a few times. This chain links TRBV18 with TRBJ1-6; D ambiguous. Germline loops: CDR1 KGHSH, CDR2 LQKENI. The CDR3 totals 14 residues. V was shortened by 0 bases and J by 7 bases, with 7 bases between the two germline ends. The CDR3 protein is CASSPPWENSPLHF. DNA of the CDR3: TGTGCCAGCTCACCACCATGGGAGAATTCACCCCTCCACTTT.

This rearrangement joins TRBV3-1 (or the pseudogene TRBV3-2) to TRBJ2-3; TRBD1 matches at 10 bases. CDR1 LGHDT and CDR2 YNNKEL come from the germline V gene (reference sequence). This CDR3 contains 17 residues. V was clipped by 1 base and J by 4 bases; unmatched bases: 8. The CDR3 spells CASSQGELTGGSDTQYF. For the CDR3, the DNA is TGTGCCAGCAGCCAAGGAGAATTGACAGGGGGCTCAGATACGCAGTATTTT.

CDR3 amino acids: CASFPGSSYNSPLHF. DNA for the CDR3: TGTGCCAGCTTCCCCGGGAGCTCCTATAATTCACCCCTCCACTTT. The rearrangement uses TRBV28 and TRBJ1-6; D gene uncertain. The CDR3 spans 15 residues. The V end was cut by 8 bases, the J end by 0 bases, with 11 bases between. The germline V gene has CDR1 MDHEN and CDR2 SYDVKM.

The gene calls are TRBV7-2 and TRBJ2-1; D is possibly TRBD2 (5 bases). Trimming took 1 base from V and 4 from J, leaving 11 bases between them. This CDR3 spans 15 amino acids. CDR1 SGHTA and CDR2 FQGNSA come from the germline V gene. The CDR3 DNA follows: TGTGCCAGCAGCTTAGAAGCGGCCGCGTACAATGAGCAGTTCTTC. Translation gives CASSLEAAAYNEQFF.

V gene TRBV4-3 combines with J gene TRBJ1-4; tentative D call: TRBD1 (6 bases). The germline gives CDR1 LGHNA, CDR2 YSLEER. The length of the CDR3 is 16 residues. V was clipped by 0 bases and J by 1 base, with 9 bases between them. CDR3 sequence (DNA): TGCGCCAGCAGCCAAGATGGACAGCTAACTAATGAAAAACTGTTTTTT. Translating gives CASSQDGQLTNEKLFF.

This clone occurred once. V usage is TRBV15 and J usage is TRBJ1-5; 7 nucleotides agree with TRBD1. The V gene end was trimmed by 0 bases and the J gene end by 4 bases; junction bases not matched to a gene: 6. Germline V gene sequence: CDR1 LNHNV, CDR2 YYDKDF (reference sequence). This CDR3 contains 16 residues. In nucleotides, the CDR3 is TGTGCCACCAGCAGAGATCTGGGGACAGTGAATCAGCCCCAGCATTTT. Amino acid sequence: CATSRDLGTVNQPQHF.

The V call is TRBV12-3 or TRBV12-4, the J call TRBJ2-7; 7 positions match TRBD2. The CDR3 runs to 12 residues. Losses at the gene ends were 4 bases for V and 7 bases for J; bases not matched to a gene: 4. The CDR3 reads CASSWEGREQYF. Here the CDR3 DNA reads TGTGCCAGCAGTTGGGAGGGCCGGGAGCAGTACTTC.

The chain is built from TRBV5-1 and TRBJ1-1; D unresolved. CDR1 and CDR2 (germline): SGHRS, YFSETQ. V was pared by 0 bases and J by 0 bases, with 9 bases between. This CDR3 has 15 amino acids. CDR3 DNA: TGCGCCAGCAGCTTGGGAGTCCTAATGAACACTGAAGCTTTCTTT. Its translation is CASSLGVLMNTEAFF.

The count of this clone is one. The gene calls are TRBV27 and TRBJ2-7, with TRBD1 identical over 9 bases. The CDR3 is 14 residues long. The junction had 8 bases not matched to a gene; V was cut back by 8 bases and J by 3 bases. Germline V CDR1 and CDR2: MNHEY, SMNVEV (reference sequence). For the CDR3, the DNA is TGTGCCAGCTCGAGCGAGGGACAGGGCTACGAGCAGTACTTC. This encodes CASSSEGQGYEQYF.

V gene TRBV24-1 combines with J gene TRBJ2-5; TRBD1 agrees at 7 bases. The germline V gene has CDR1 KGHDR and CDR2 SFDVKD. The CDR3 runs 13 residues. V trimming: 5 bases; J trimming: 3 bases; junction bases outside the gene matches: 2. The CDR3 DNA reads as TGTGCCACCAGTGGAGGGGGCGAAGAGACCCAGTACTTC. As protein: CATSGGGEETQYF.

The table lists this clone with a few counts. This sequence joins TRBV27 and TRBJ2-7, with 10 bases matching TRBD2. Germline V gives CDR1 MNHEY, CDR2 SMNVEV (reference sequence). Unmatched junction bases numbered 5, after V lost 6 bases and J lost 6 bases. This CDR3 has 13 amino acids. This CDR3 is CASRSSGRSEQYF. CDR3 DNA sequence: TGTGCCAGCAGATCTAGCGGGAGAAGCGAGCAGTACTTC.

The V gene is TRBV4-2, the J gene TRBJ2-5; D not resolved. From germline, CDR1 is LGHNA and CDR2 YNFKEQ. Between the trimmed V and J ends, which lost 0 bases and 2 bases, there was a span of 10 bases. The CDR3 runs to 15 residues. In DNA, the CDR3 is TGTGCCAGCAGCCAAGATGGGCAACAACAAGAGACCCAGTACTTC. Translated: CASSQDGQQQETQYF.

V gene TRBV2 combines with J gene TRBJ1-1, with D tentatively TRBD1 (6 bases). Trimming pared 7 bases from V and 4 bases from J, leaving 22 bases between. Germline CDR1 is SNHLY and CDR2 is FYNNEI. The CDR3 is 16 amino acids. The CDR3 coding sequence is TGTGCCAGCACTTTAGGGGGGGGTCTGTCTAGCACTGAAGCTTTCTTT. This gives the protein CASTLGGGLSSTEAFF.

CDR3 bases: TGTGCCAGCAGCAGGGGGACAGGACTCTCCTACAATGAGCAGTTCTTC. Protein sequence: CASSRGTGLSYNEQFF. This rearrangement joins TRBV5-6 to TRBJ2-1; 8 positions agree with TRBD1. There are 16 residues in the CDR3. Germline-derived CDR1 and CDR2 are SGHDT and YYEEEE. Unmatched junction bases numbered 6, after V lost 4 bases and J lost 0 bases.

J is TRBJ2-7 and V is TRBV7-2; 9 positions agree with TRBD2. This CDR3 spans 16 amino acids. The germline CDR1 and CDR2 sequences are SGHTA and FQGNSA. The trim removed 1 base at V and 2 bases at J, leaving 6 bases unmatched. The CDR3 sequence: CASSLELAGTTYEQYF. The CDR3 DNA reads TGTGCCAGCAGCTTAGAGCTAGCGGGAACCACCTACGAGCAGTACTTC. Full variable domain (rest looked up from reference TRBV7-2 and TRBJ2-7): GAGVSQSPSNKVTEKGKDVELRCDPISGHTALYWYRQSLGQGLEFLIYFQGNSAPDKSGLPSDRFSAERTGGSVSTLTIQRTQQEDSAVYLCASSLELAGTTYEQYFGPGTRLTVT.

The genes are TRBV24-1 and TRBJ2-1; TRBD2 matches at 15 bases. The CDR3 loop spans 16 amino acids. Germline values: CDR1 KGHDR, CDR2 SFDVKD. Trimming removed 3 bases from V and 8 bases from J; junction bases left unmatched: 4. The CDR3 is CATSDPGLAGGYEQFF. As DNA, the CDR3 is TGTGCCACCAGTGATCCGGGACTAGCGGGAGGCTATGAGCAGTTCTTC.

The genes are TRBV18 and TRBJ1-6; D unclear. The V and J ends lost 1 base and 10 bases respectively, with 11 bases between them. Germline CDR1 KGHSH, CDR2 LQKENI. The CDR3 is made up of 14 amino acids. In DNA form, the CDR3 reads TGTGCCAGCTCACCACAGGGAGTAGAGTCACCCCTCCACTTT. Translated: CASSPQGVESPLHF. The full variable domain, in which reference TRBV18 and TRBJ1-6 provide the parts outside the CDR3, is NAGVMQNPRHLVRRRGQEARLRCSPMKGHSHVYWYRQLPEEGLKFMVYLQKENIIDESGMPKERFSAEFPKEGPSILRIQQVVRGDSAAYFCASSPQGVESPLHFGNGTRLTVT.

V and J are TRBV2 and TRBJ2-7; D perhaps matches TRBD2 (5 bases). The CDR3 extends over 12 amino acids. Deletions cut 6 bases from V and 7 bases from J, with 13 bases between. Germline CDR1 is SNHLY and CDR2 is FYNNEI. CDR3 sequence reads: CASRDSLREQYF. CDR3 bases: TGTGCCAGCAGGGACTCCCTAAGGGAGCAGTACTTC.

This chain links TRBV19 with TRBJ2-2; the match to TRBD1 covers 10 bases. Germline assignment: CDR1 LNHDA and CDR2 SQIVND (reference sequence). V dropped 5 bases and J dropped 0; count of bases not matched to a gene: 12. This CDR3 has 19 amino acids. In nucleotides, the CDR3 is TGTGCCAGTAGTCCAACCCTGGGACAGGGGAGCGCGAACACCGGGGAGCTGTTTTTT. It is translated as CASSPTLGQGSANTGELFF.

V usage is TRBV27 and J usage is TRBJ1-2, with 7 bases matching TRBD1. This CDR3 is 14 amino acids long. Germline assignment: CDR1 MNHEY and CDR2 SMNVEV (reference sequence). Trimming at V came to 6 bases and at J to 5 bases, leaving 9 bases not matched to a gene. CDR3 DNA sequence: TGTGCCAGCAGGGTAACTGAGGGGGCTTATGGCTACACCTTC. It codes for CASRVTEGAYGYTF.

This sequence joins TRBV14 and TRBJ2-7; weak D call: TRBD2 (5 bases). Trimming left V 4 bases short and J 7 bases short, with 14 bases between. Germline CDR1 and CDR2: SGHDN and FVKESK. CDR3 length: 13 residues. CDR3 bases: TGTGCCAGCAGCCCGGGCCCCACGGGGGAGCAGTACTTC. Protein: CASSPGPTGEQYF.

V and J are TRBV7-2 and TRBJ2-6; D gene ambiguous. The V and J ends lost 8 bases and 0 bases respectively, with 8 bases between them. The CDR3 runs to 14 residues. Germline assignment: CDR1 SGHTA and CDR2 FQGNSA. CDR3 sequence: CASQENSGANVLTF. For the CDR3, the DNA is TGTGCCAGCCAAGAGAACTCTGGGGCCAACGTCCTGACTTTC.

The rearrangement joins TRBV19 to TRBJ1-2; a possible D gene is TRBD1 (6 bases). CDR3 length: 12 residues. Deletions cut 4 bases from V and 6 bases from J, with 9 bases between. Germline CDR1 and CDR2: LNHDA and SQIVND (reference sequence). The CDR3 sequence: CASSTRDNGYTF. The CDR3, as DNA: TGTGCCAGTAGTACTCGGGACAATGGCTACACCTTC.

This clone occurred a few times. V gene TRBV9 combines with J gene TRBJ1-2, with 9 bases that match TRBD1. This CDR3 has 12 amino acids. Trimming at V came to 0 bases and at J to 10 bases, leaving 1 base not matched to a gene. Germline V gene lookup returns CDR1 SGDLS and CDR2 YYNGEE. CDR3 region: CASSVGDRVYTF. CDR3 nucleotide sequence: TGTGCCAGCAGCGTAGGGGACAGGGTCTACACCTTC.

J is TRBJ2-7 and V is TRBV3-1 (or the pseudogene TRBV3-2); the D gene is possibly TRBD2 (5 bases). Germline V gene data show CDR1 as LGHDT and CDR2 as YNNKEL (reference sequence). The ends were cut back, 3 bases at V and 6 bases at J, with 9 bases in the middle. The CDR3 totals 12 residues. The DNA of the CDR3 is TGTGCCAGCAGCCACGGGATAGCCGAGCAGTACTTC. It yields the protein CASSHGIAEQYF.

The V call is TRBV28, the J call TRBJ2-1; TRBD2 aligns across 13 bases. The germline V gene encodes CDR1 MDHEN and CDR2 SYDVKM. Unmatched junction bases numbered 4, after V lost 6 bases and J lost 8 bases. The CDR3 extends over 14 amino acids. In DNA form, the CDR3 reads TGTGCCAGCAGACTAGCGGGAGGGCCTGATGAGCAGTTCTTC. Its protein product is CASRLAGGPDEQFF.

The gene calls are TRBV19 and TRBJ2-7; D possibly corresponds to TRBD2 (6 bases). The germline CDR1 and CDR2 sequences are LNHDA and SQIVND (reference sequence). CDR3 length: 13 amino acids. V lost 5 bases, J lost 2 bases, and 10 bases lay in between. CDR3 residues: CASSQRRAYEQYF. CDR3 nucleotides: TGTGCCAGTAGTCAGCGGAGGGCCTACGAGCAGTACTTC.